This is a list of T cell receptor beta chains from one sample in a study of beta chain features in type 1 diabetes. Libraries were prepared by immunoSEQ multiplex PCR; TCRdb keeps only in-frame clonotypes and omits some of them. The data show 300,000 to 350,000 clones, roughly 8% seen once. Sequencing input: central memory CD4+ T cells from blood. The receptor source for this set is a woman aged 18-29 years in good health. CDR3s include the opening cysteine and the closing phenylalanine or tryptophan. Fields, in order: D gene, V gene, clone size, J gene, CDR3 protein, CDR3 DNA. A D gene is named only where the DNA matches it firmly. The size field is filled for only some rows; it gives once, few, many or a size class.

>NA|TRBV10-3|many|TRBJ1-5
CAISEFSTLVPQHF
TGTGCCATCAGTGAGTTTAGTACGTTGGTTCCCCAGCATTTT
>NA|TRBV7-2|NA|TRBJ2-3
CASSTYTDTQYF
TGTGCCAGCAGCACCTATACAGATACGCAGTATTTT
>TRBD1|TRBV27|NA|TRBJ2-4
CASSSRDRGPAKNIQYF
TGTGCCAGCAGTTCCCGGGACAGGGGGCCTGCCAAAAACATTCAGTACTTC
>TRBD2|TRBV28|NA|TRBJ2-7
CASSGSGTDSYEQYF
TGTGCCAGCAGTGGGAGCGGGACCGATAGCTACGAGCAGTACTTC
>NA|TRBV10-1|few|TRBJ1-1
CASSEYGMNTEAFF
TGCGCCAGCAGTGAGTACGGAATGAACACTGAAGCTTTCTTT
>NA|TRBV6-5|NA|TRBJ2-3
CASGFSARTDTQYF
TGTGCCAGCGGGTTTAGCGCCCGCACAGATACGCAGTATTTT
>TRBD1|TRBV6-5|NA|TRBJ1-1
CASSPWTGRTEAFF
TGTGCCAGCAGTCCCTGGACAGGGCGGACTGAAGCTTTCTTT
>NA|TRBV29-1|few|TRBJ2-3
CSVDLSAGDTQYF
TGCAGCGTTGACCTCTCAGCAGGAGATACGCAGTATTTT
>NA|TRBV19|few|TRBJ1-1
CASSLSPMNTEAFF
TGTGCCAGTAGTTTGAGTCCCATGAACACTGAAGCTTTCTTT
>TRBD2|TRBV5-6|many|TRBJ2-7
CASSLATSGNYYEQYF
TGTGCCAGCAGCTTGGCGACTAGCGGGAATTACTACGAGCAGTACTTC
>TRBD2|TRBV9|NA|TRBJ2-2
CASSVTGLVGTGELFF
TGTGCCAGCAGCGTAACGGGACTAGTGGGCACCGGGGAGCTGTTTTTT
>NA|TRBV5-4|few|TRBJ2-3
CASSLEARGKIPDTQYF
TGTGCCAGCAGCTTGGAGGCTCGCGGGAAGATCCCAGATACGCAGTATTTT
>NA|TRBV27|many|TRBJ2-2
CASSLPEELFF
TGTGCCAGCAGTCTACCAGAGGAGCTGTTTTTT
>NA|TRBV5-1|many|TRBJ2-1
CASSYGGGADEQFF
TGCGCCAGCAGCTACGGTGGGGGAGCGGATGAGCAGTTCTTC
>TRBD1|TRBV5-1|NA|TRBJ2-7
CASSRDSPIYEQYF
TGCGCCAGCAGCCGGGACAGTCCTATCTACGAGCAGTACTTC
>TRBD1|TRBV4-3|NA|TRBJ2-7
CASSQDLGPDRGLYEQYF
TGCGCCAGCAGCCAAGATCTTGGCCCGGACAGGGGGCTTTACGAGCAGTACTTC
>TRBD2|TRBV10-3|many|TRBJ2-1
CAISGTSGRAGANEQFF
TGTGCCATCAGCGGAACTAGCGGGAGGGCCGGGGCGAATGAGCAGTTCTTC
>TRBD1|TRBV4-1|few|TRBJ2-4
CASSHSDRGVADIQYF
TGCGCCAGCAGCCATTCCGACAGGGGGGTTGCGGACATTCAGTACTTC
>NA|TRBV9|many|TRBJ2-7
CASSRSIGVHEQYF
TGTGCCAGCAGCCGATCGATAGGGGTTCACGAGCAGTACTTC
>TRBD2|TRBV5-1|few|TRBJ2-7
CASSSIAGSSYEQYF
TGCGCCAGCAGCTCGATAGCGGGATCGTCCTACGAGCAGTACTTC
>NA|TRBV7-9|many|TRBJ1-3
CASSYSAPRVNTIYF
TGTGCCAGCAGCTACAGCGCCCCCCGGGTTAACACCATATATTTT
>NA|TRBV7-2|few|TRBJ2-7
CASSLVSASNEQYF
TGTGCCAGCAGCTTAGTTTCGGCCAGCAACGAGCAGTACTTC
>NA|TRBV5-4|NA|TRBJ1-5
CASSLGPNQPQHF
TGTGCCAGCAGCTTGGGACCGAATCAGCCCCAGCATTTT
>NA|TRBV19|few|TRBJ1-2
CASRNIDRHGYTF
TGTGCCAGTAGGAATATCGACAGACATGGCTACACCTTC
>TRBD1|TRBV4-1|NA|TRBJ1-2
CASSQEQGDGYTF
TGCGCCAGCAGCCAAGAACAGGGGGATGGCTACACCTTC
>NA|TRBV5-1|NA|TRBJ1-2
CAPAPQGYTF
TGCGCCCCTGCCCCTCAGGGCTACACCTTC
>NA|TRBV18|NA|TRBJ1-4
CASSPPGLSNEKLFF
TGTGCCAGCTCACCACCGGGCCTATCGAATGAAAAACTGTTTTTT
>NA|TRBV18|NA|TRBJ1-2
CASSPDAGGYTF
TGTGCCAGCTCACCAGACGCGGGGGGCTACACCTTC
>TRBD2|TRBV28|many|TRBJ2-7
CASNLAGDYEQYF
TGTGCCAGCAACCTAGCGGGGGACTACGAGCAGTACTTC
>NA|TRBV7-2|NA|TRBJ2-2
CASSLAGRTGELFF
TGTGCCAGCAGCTTAGCGGGACGGACCGGGGAGCTGTTTTTT
>NA|TRBV6-5|few|TRBJ2-7
CASRRGRSSYEQYF
TGTGCCAGCAGGAGGGGCCGAAGCTCCTACGAGCAGTACTTC
>TRBD1|TRBV7-2|many|TRBJ2-7
CASSHWDSTYEQYF
TGTGCCAGCAGCCATTGGGACAGCACCTACGAGCAGTACTTC
>NA|TRBV5-4|many|TRBJ1-2
CASSLDSYGYTF
TGTGCCAGCAGCCTAGACAGCTATGGCTACACCTTC
>TRBD1|TRBV25-1|many|TRBJ1-3
CASSPTGDRVTGNTIYF
TGTGCCAGCAGTCCAACGGGGGACAGGGTCACTGGAAACACCATATATTTT
>TRBD2|TRBV5-1|few|TRBJ2-1
CASSSGLAGYNEQFF
TGCGCCAGCAGCTCGGGACTAGCGGGTTACAATGAGCAGTTCTTC
>TRBD1|TRBV29-1|NA|TRBJ1-2
CSVEKDGTGVGYTF
TGCAGCGTTGAAAAAGACGGGACAGGGGTGGGCTACACCTTC
>TRBD2|TRBV29-1|NA|TRBJ2-2
CSVKRGTSGRLPGELFF
TGCAGCGTGAAACGGGGGACTAGCGGGAGACTCCCCGGGGAGCTGTTTTTT
>TRBD1|TRBV9|NA|TRBJ2-1
CASSVGQGSYNEQFF
TGTGCCAGCAGCGTCGGACAGGGTTCTTACAATGAGCAGTTCTTC
>TRBD2|TRBV18|NA|TRBJ2-3
CASSPRSGATDTQYF
TGTGCCAGCTCACCAAGGAGCGGGGCCACAGATACGCAGTATTTT
>NA|TRBV6-6|NA|TRBJ2-7
CASVRDGPYEQYF
TGTGCCAGCGTTAGGGACGGACCCTACGAGCAGTACTTC
>TRBD1|TRBV5-4|few|TRBJ1-1
CARTSRQGMNTEAFF
TGTGCCAGAACCAGCCGACAGGGAATGAACACTGAAGCTTTCTTT